This is a list of T cell receptor beta chains from one sample in a study of human T cells and chemical hapten exposure. TCRdb re-derived calls from the RACE reads in MiXCR, one entry per CDR3 protein. The table includes about 360,000 distinct CDR3 sequences, about 4.8% detected once. Specimen: whole blood, collected in connection with sensitization to the hapten diphenylcyclopropenone (DPC). Receptor source: a woman between 45 and 65 years old with alopecia areata. Some clones in this sample may be carry-over from other donors' samples. CDR3s leave out the opening cysteine and the closing phenylalanine or tryptophan.

j_call | v_call | cdr3_aa
TRBJ2-1 | TRBV10-3 | AIRGTSGMNEQF
TRBJ2-4 | TRBV6-5 | ASMLFAGENIQY
TRBJ2-5 | TRBV7-3 | ASSATGAGETQY
TRBJ2-5 | TRBV29-1 | SVQGTSGGHQETQY
TRBJ2-7 | TRBV10-3 | AISEPPWGLAYEQY
TRBJ1-6 | TRBV3-1 | ASSDFSSPLH
TRBJ2-7 | TRBV25-1 | ASSEPGLAGVGEQY
TRBJ2-3 | TRBV7-9 | ASSSISSGRAQDTQY
TRBJ1-2 | TRBV2 | ASSRGQGGGYT
TRBJ1-1 | TRBV2 | ASCRHLNTEAF
TRBJ2-3 | TRBV7-8 | ASSLASAGGSSTDTQY
TRBJ2-7 | TRBV6-1 | ASSEVPREREQY
TRBJ1-2 | TRBV5-1 | ASSSRAFNYGYT
TRBJ2-5 | TRBV7-8 | ASLPGGQETQY
TRBJ1-2 | TRBV11-2 | ASSRDPTVIYGYT
TRBJ2-2 | TRBV10-3 | ATSRDRATGELF
TRBJ1-6 | TRBV5-1 | ASSWGSSGDSPLH
TRBJ2-6 | TRBV2 | ASRAFSSGANVLT
TRBJ1-1 | TRBV7-2 | ASLKAGRMNTEAF
TRBJ2-3 | TRBV5-5 | ASSFDAGADTQY
TRBJ2-5 | TRBV7-2 | ASSLEHTRAETQY
TRBJ1-5 | TRBV7-9 | ASTTGQGVVSNQPQH
TRBJ1-1 | TRBV27 | ASSWIQGAGTEAF
TRBJ1-1 | TRBV5-1 | ASSGTEATEAF
TRBJ1-2 | TRBV20-1 | SAGQGSNYGYT
TRBJ1-1 | TRBV2 | ASTLNWGWGTEAF
TRBJ2-7 | TRBV9 | ASSDSSGTPSYEQY
TRBJ2-3 | TRBV29-1 | SVVTGADTQY
TRBJ1-5 | TRBV6-6 | ASSKPPGQGDQPQH
TRBJ2-2 | TRBV6-6 | ASRNTGGNTGELF
TRBJ1-3 | TRBV6-5 | ASSFGGSGNTIY
TRBJ2-1 | TRBV7-9 | ASSYGAAGNEQF
TRBJ2-4 | TRBV5-1 | ASSPRREGKNIQY
TRBJ1-1 | TRBV6-1 | ASTGSGSEAF
TRBJ2-7 | TRBV28 | ASSTGYDAYEQY
TRBJ2-3 | TRBV9 | ASSVQTGLAGTDTQY
TRBJ2-1 | TRBV20-1 | SARDPTSGRVHEQF
TRBJ2-1 | TRBV6-2/TRBV6-3 | ASREWGGYNEQF
TRBJ1-1 | TRBV11-2 | ASSLGYMNTEAF
TRBJ2-7 | TRBV7-9 | ASSLPGARAYEQY
TRBJ2-2 | TRBV27 | ASSFSGVTGELF
TRBJ1-4 | TRBV3-1 | ASSLQESILF
TRBJ2-5 | TRBV7-2 | ASTRGETQY
TRBJ2-3 | TRBV7-2 | ASSVQGPSTDTQY
TRBJ1-1 | TRBV20-1 | SARDHRGPELNTEAF
TRBJ2-1 | TRBV7-2 | ASSLVTTGGYEQF
TRBJ1-1 | TRBV6-5 | ASSPGHTEAF
TRBJ2-4 | TRBV29-1 | SVAVAKNIQY
TRBJ2-6 | TRBV27 | ASSFTGEAGANVLT
TRBJ1-1 | TRBV6-1 | ASSGQTEAF
TRBJ2-1 | TRBV5-5 | ASSFSSAHNEQF